This entry lists 6 T cell receptor beta chains sequenced from one sample in a study of shared clonotypes between healthy human individuals. Profiled with immunoSEQ multiplex PCR; TCRdb holds only in-frame clones, not every one. The sample holds about 580,000 clones; 95% to 98% are singletons and the top ten take less than 0.35%. As defined, naive CD8 cells were CD45RO-negative and positively selected for CCR7, with terminally differentiated effector memory CD45RA+ cells excluded. Sequencing used naive CD8+ T cells sorted from blood. These receptors were obtained from a man younger than 40 in good health.

CDR3 coding DNA: TGTGCCAGCAGCTTAGTCGGGACAGGGGTAGAGACCCAGTACTTC. It translates to CASSLVGTGVETQYF. The J gene is TRBJ2-5, the V gene TRBV7-6; 10 nucleotides agree with TRBD1. With 1 base clipped from V and 4 bases from J, the junction kept 3 bases outside the gene matches. CDR1 SGHVS and CDR2 FNYEAQ come from the germline V gene. The CDR3 extends over 15 amino acids. The full variable domain, rest sourced from reference TRBV7-6 and TRBJ2-5, is GAGVSQSPRYKVTKRGQDVALRCDPISGHVSLYWYRQALGQGPEFLTYFNYEAQQDKSGLPNDRFSAERPEGSISTLTIQRTEQRDSAMYRCASSLVGTGVETQYFGPGTRLLVL.

This chain links TRBV6-1 with TRBJ2-1, with TRBD1 as a possible D gene (6 bases). The CDR3 spans 15 residues. V was cut by 6 bases and J by 0 bases, with 12 bases left in between. Germline V gene sequence: CDR1 MNHNS, CDR2 SASEGT. CDR3 nucleotide sequence: TGTGCCAGCAGCTCTGACAGGAGCTCCTACAATGAGCAGTTCTTC. Encoded protein: CASSSDRSSYNEQFF.

CDR3 DNA sequence: TGTGCCAGCAGTTTATTCCCCGGAACAGATACGCAGTATTTT. Its protein is CASSLFPGTDTQYF. The V and J genes are TRBV27 and TRBJ2-3; D is undetermined. Trimming took 1 base from V and 3 from J, leaving 8 bases between them. The CDR3 runs to 14 residues. Germline V CDR1 and CDR2: MNHEY, SMNVEV (reference sequence).

The genes are TRBV5-1 and TRBJ2-5; 13 nucleotides line up with TRBD2. From germline, CDR1 is SGHRS and CDR2 YFSETQ. The CDR3 has 15 amino acids. Losses at the gene ends were 3 bases for V and 4 bases for J; bases not matched to a gene: 3. The CDR3 region is CASSSGLAGVETQYF. CDR3 sequence (DNA): TGCGCCAGCAGCTCTGGACTAGCGGGAGTAGAGACCCAGTACTTC.

This sequence joins TRBV20-1 and TRBJ2-1; D ambiguous. The CDR3 sequence is 11 residues long. Trimming pared 6 bases from V and 6 bases from J, leaving 9 bases between. Per germline, CDR1 DFQATT and CDR2 SNEGSKA (reference sequence). For the CDR3, the DNA is TGCAGTGCAAGGACGATCAATGAGCAGTTCTTC. The encoded protein is CSARTINEQFF.

V usage is TRBV11-2 and J usage is TRBJ1-2, with 8 bases identical to TRBD1. The CDR3 contains 19 residues. Trimming cost V 2 bases and J 7 bases; bases outside gene matches: 21. Germline loops: CDR1 SGHAT, CDR2 FQNNGV. CDR3 region: CASSLFTSVRGQALGGYTF. CDR3 nucleotides: TGTGCCAGCAGCTTATTTACTTCCGTGAGGGGACAGGCATTAGGTGGCTACACCTTC.